One sample yielded the 19 T cell receptor beta chains listed below, sequenced in a study of early T cells in non-severe SARS-CoV-2 infection (dated by TCRdb to the early 2020s). The library was made by 5' RACE. The sequencing machine was a NextSeq 500. TCRdb itself trimmed the public reads at Q25 with fastp, ran MiXCR and retained productive beta chains. CDR3 protein duplicates are merged, each entry listing the most common genes and DNA. For this sample there are 25,000 to 35,000 distinct CDR3 sequences; around 7% appear just once. Together, the top ten hold 4% to 4.5% of the sample. The material sequenced was whole blood. These receptors were taken from an adult who was a healthcare worker with PCR-confirmed SARS-CoV-2 infection or an uninfected control (not recorded which).

This clonotype was counted between two and nine times. The chain combines TRBV24-1 with TRBJ2-6, with a tentative D call TRBD1 (6 bases). Per the germline V gene, CDR1 is KGHDR and CDR2 is SFDVKD. CDR3 size: 15 residues. Trimming removed 4 bases at V and 4 bases at J, with 10 bases between. The CDR3 DNA sequence: TGTGCCACCAGTGAACCCGGGACAGGGGCCAACGTCCTGACTTTC. It codes for CATSEPGTGANVLTF.

This clonotype was detected ten times or more. J is TRBJ1-1 and V is TRBV11-2; D is unresolved. Trimming took 2 bases from V and 8 from J, leaving 30 bases between them. The CDR3 is made up of 19 amino acids. Germline V lookup: CDR1 SGHAT, CDR2 FQNNGV. CDR3 protein: CASSLRIVGRTASNSEAFF. For the CDR3, the DNA is TGTGCCAGCAGCTTAAGAATAGTAGGCCGTACTGCGTCGAATTCGGAAGCTTTCTTT.

This chain uses TRBV29-1 with TRBJ2-7; D is perhaps TRBD2 (6 bases). Germline CDR1 and CDR2: SQVTM and ANQGSEA. The CDR3 length is 13 residues. With 7 bases removed from V and 0 bases from J, the gap between germline ends came to 13 bases. In DNA, the CDR3 is TGCAGCGCATCGGAGGGGAGCTCCTACGAGCAGTACTTC. Protein product: CSASEGSSYEQYF.

This chain links TRBV14 with TRBJ2-5, with D perhaps matching TRBD1 or TRBD2 (5 bases each). Trimming stripped 4 bases from V and 7 bases from J, with 19 bases between. This CDR3 is 15 amino acids long. Germline V gene data show CDR1 as SGHDN and CDR2 as FVKESK. The CDR3 loop is CASSPPVPGPRTQYF. In DNA form, the CDR3 reads TGTGCCAGCAGCCCCCCCGTCCCGGGACCCCGGACCCAGTACTTC.

This clonotype is classed as medium-sized. This rearrangement joins TRBV6-6 to TRBJ2-7, with D unresolved. This CDR3 is 16 amino acids long. Germline V gene data show CDR1 as MNHNY and CDR2 as SVGAGI (reference sequence). Trimming left V 7 bases short and J 5 bases short, with 24 bases between. Here the CDR3 DNA reads TGTGCCAGCACCTTACGCACTACAACAGAGAAGGACGAGCAGTACTTC. This translates into CASTLRTTTEKDEQYF.

Many counts were recorded for this clonotype. The chain employs TRBV30 and TRBJ1-6; 11 nucleotides agree with TRBD1. The germline V gene encodes CDR1 GTSNPN and CDR2 SVGIG (reference sequence). The CDR3 consists of 16 residues. V lost 3 bases, J lost 10 bases, and 11 bases stayed unmatched. Here the CDR3 DNA reads TGTGCCTGGAGGTCTGACGGGACAGGGGGTAACTCACCCCTCCACTTT. Amino acid sequence: CAWRSDGTGGNSPLHF.

This clonotype was seen at least ten times. The CDR3 here is CASSLIRDGELFF. In DNA form, the CDR3 reads TGTGCCAGCAGTTTGATTCGAGACGGGGAGCTGTTTTTT. The chain has TRBV12-3 or TRBV12-4 and TRBJ2-2; no definite D call. V lost 3 bases, J lost 7 bases, and 9 bases lay in between. The CDR3 totals 13 residues.

The table lists this clonotype with many counts. This sequence joins TRBV2 and TRBJ1-1; the D is unclear. CDR1 and CDR2 (germline): SNHLY, FYNNEI. The CDR3 runs 15 residues. With 6 bases removed from V and 0 bases from J, the gap between germline ends came to 14 bases. CDR3 in DNA: TGTGCCAGCAGGGGGAGGGAAGCTATGAACACTGAAGCTTTCTTT. Encoded protein: CASRGREAMNTEAFF.

This clonotype has a count of ten or more. The chain couples TRBV7-2 to TRBJ2-7, with D perhaps TRBD1 or TRBD2 (5 bases each). The V end lost 3 bases, the J end lost 0 bases, and 15 bases lay between the germline ends. The CDR3 loop spans 16 amino acids. From germline, CDR1 is SGHTA and CDR2 FQGNSA. The CDR3 here is CASSFGGSGSSYEQYF. The CDR3 DNA is TGTGCCAGCAGCTTCGGCGGGTCAGGGAGCTCCTACGAGCAGTACTTC.

Many counts were recorded for this clonotype. V is TRBV4-1 and J is TRBJ1-1; no reliable D call. Per germline, CDR1 MGHRA and CDR2 YSYEKL. The germline V and J ends were trimmed by 4 bases and 8 bases, with 14 bases remaining between them. CDR3 length: 13 amino acids. The CDR3 loop reads CASSPGKGSEAFF. CDR3 DNA: TGCGCCAGCAGCCCGGGGAAAGGGAGCGAAGCTTTCTTT.

The chain combines TRBV10-1 with TRBJ1-1; the D is unclear. The ends were cut back, 4 bases at V and 4 bases at J, with 10 bases in the middle. CDR3 length: 13 residues. Germline CDR1 reads WNHNN; CDR2 reads SYGVQD (reference sequence). The CDR3 DNA sequence: TGCGCCAGCAGTGGCGGGGAAGGCACTGAAGCTTTCTTT. This codes for CASSGGEGTEAFF.

This clonotype is medium-sized in the sample. V usage is TRBV10-3 and J usage is TRBJ1-5, with a possible D match to TRBD1 (6 bases). V lost 3 bases to trimming and J lost 9 bases, with 15 bases between them. The V gene's germline CDR1 is ENHRY and CDR2 SYGVKD. The CDR3 is made up of 14 amino acids. The CDR3 sequence is CAISDGAGTPPQHF. The DNA for the CDR3 is TGTGCCATCAGTGATGGGGCAGGGACACCGCCCCAGCATTTT.

V and J are TRBV7-2 and TRBJ1-3, with no clear D. Trimming shortened V by 1 base and J by 0 bases, and 10 bases separated the two germline ends. Germline V gene lookup returns CDR1 SGHTA and CDR2 FQGNSA. The CDR3 has 16 residues. The CDR3 DNA reads as TGTGCCAGCAGCTTAGAGGCCTCCAGCTCTGGAAACACCATATATTTT. This codes for CASSLEASSSGNTIYF. The full variable domain, with the rest looked up from reference TRBV7-2 and TRBJ1-3, is GAGVSQSPSNKVTEKGKDVELRCDPISGHTALYWYRQSLGQGLEFLIYFQGNSAPDKSGLPSDRFSAERTGGSVSTLTIQRTQQEDSAVYLCASSLEASSSGNTIYFGEGSWLTVV.

The table lists this clonotype with a few counts. The V and J genes are TRBV27 and TRBJ2-1, with 9 nucleotides matching TRBD2. This CDR3 region has 15 residues. Germline-derived CDR1 and CDR2 are MNHEY and SMNVEV (reference sequence). J lost 5 bases, V lost 6 bases, and 8 bases had no gene match. The CDR3 here is CASSPSGKGHNEQFF. CDR3 in DNA: TGTGCCAGCAGCCCTAGCGGGAAAGGCCACAATGAGCAGTTCTTC.

This clonotype was observed many times. The chain combines TRBV10-3 with TRBJ1-1; weak D call: TRBD1 (5 bases). The CDR3 has 14 amino acids. V was shortened by 10 bases and J by 5 bases, with 20 bases between the two germline ends. Germline CDR1 reads ENHRY; CDR2 reads SYGVKD. The DNA of the CDR3 is TGTGCCACATCCTTCCAGGAGGGGAGGACTGAAGCTTTCTTT. Translating it yields CATSFQEGRTEAFF.

This clonotype was seen at least ten times. This chain connects TRBV6-5 to TRBJ2-3; 8 bases map to TRBD1. Germline V gene lookup returns CDR1 MNHEY and CDR2 SVGAGI. The CDR3 is 14 amino acids. J was trimmed by 4 bases and V by 4 bases; bases with no gene match: 4. CDR3: CASSSGQGPDTQYF. Written as DNA, the CDR3 is TGTGCCAGCAGTTCCGGACAGGGCCCAGATACGCAGTATTTT.

This clonotype was detected a few times. The V gene is TRBV9, the J gene TRBJ1-1, with 8 bases lining up with TRBD1. This CDR3 has 14 residues. V shed 3 bases, J shed 5 bases, and the junction held 6 bases outside the gene matches. CDR1 is SGDLS and CDR2 is YYNGEE in the germline V gene. The CDR3 spells CASSEAYRGTEAFF. Here the CDR3 DNA reads TGTGCCAGCAGCGAGGCCTACAGGGGGACTGAAGCTTTCTTT.

This clonotype came up a few times. The chain combines TRBV19 with TRBJ1-1; 9 bases fit TRBD1. The V gene end was trimmed by 1 base and the J gene end by 5 bases; junction bases not matched to a gene: 11. This CDR3 has 17 residues. Germline V gives CDR1 LNHDA, CDR2 SQIVND (reference sequence). The CDR3 here is CASSIGTGGGVRTEAFF. For the CDR3, the DNA is TGTGCCAGTAGTATAGGAACAGGGGGCGGCGTGAGGACTGAAGCTTTCTTT.

Many counts were recorded for this clonotype. The genes are TRBV6-5 and TRBJ2-2; 7 bases are shared with TRBD2. The CDR3 is 15 amino acids. The germline gives CDR1 MNHEY, CDR2 SVGAGI. V was pared by 6 bases and J by 0 bases, with 4 bases of the junction left unmatched. DNA of the CDR3: TGTGCCAGCAGAGCGGGGAGACCGAACACCGGGGAGCTGTTTTTT. This sequence encodes CASRAGRPNTGELFF.